This T cell receptor (beta chain) was documented in a study of cytomegalovirus exposure and HLA in healthy donors. Note on this clone: Antigen unknown.

Data came from immunoSEQ multiplex PCR; TCRdb stores just in-frame clones and leaves some out. This table holds under 100,000 clones, approximately 96% found once. Germline values: CDR1 WSHSY, CDR2 SAAADI. The CDR3 runs to 13 residues. V was pared by 2 bases and J by 2 bases, with 0 bases of the junction left unmatched. Study observations and caveats: Rare sequences made up most TCRs, while some public TCRs were found in many donors.

The sequenced material came from PBMCs. The sequence derives from a woman aged 18-29 years in good health and CMV-seronegative. This chain joins TRBV10-2 and TRBJ2-7; 7 bases fit TRBD2. CDR3 sequence (DNA): TGCGCCAGCAGTGAGCTAGCGGCCTACGAGCAGTACTTC. It yields the protein CASSELAAYEQYF.